This passage covers 14 T cell receptor beta chains from one sample sequenced in a study of blood T cell repertoires in COVID-19 (dated by TCRdb to 2020 to 2021). The library was obtained by the immunoSEQ multiplex PCR assay. Imported from immuneACCESS, the table was reduced by TCRdb to in-frame sequences with V and J called. These copies leave out some clones; in studies compared against another copy, an unresolved V gene accounts for under half, and the cause of the remainder is not known. Within this sample are around 300,000 clones, with around 90% of them counted one time only. The top ten constitute about 5% of the sample. The sequencing sample was made of PBMCs or T cells enriched from blood (not recorded which). Receptor source: a man aged 25 to 45 who had recovered from COVID-19.

The chain links TRBV2 to TRBJ1-5; TRBD1 agrees at 11 bases. The CDR3 is made up of 15 amino acids. The J segment lost 4 bases and the V segment lost 6 bases, leaving 5 bases of the junction unmatched. Germline-derived CDR1 and CDR2 are SNHLY and FYNNEI. CDR3 sequence (DNA): TGTGCCAGCAGCCCCGGACAGGGGGCAAATCAGCCCCAGCATTTT. Its translation: CASSPGQGANQPQHF.

The chain uses TRBV27 and TRBJ2-2; 13 bases align to TRBD2. Germline trimming cut 3 bases from V and 5 bases from J; bases unmatched to any gene: 15. CDR1 is MNHEY and CDR2 is SMNVEV in the germline V gene (reference sequence). CDR3 length: 20 residues. The CDR3: CASSFDGTGTSGVGTGELFF. The CDR3 nucleotides read TGTGCCAGCAGTTTCGATGGGACAGGGACTAGCGGGGTAGGGACCGGGGAGCTGTTTTTT.

The gene calls are TRBV5-6 and TRBJ1-4; the match to TRBD1 covers 10 bases. CDR3 length equals 15 residues. Germline V gives CDR1 SGHDT, CDR2 YYEEEE. The V and J ends lost 3 bases and 4 bases, in that order; junction bases with no gene match: 3. The DNA for the CDR3 is TGTGCCAGCAGCTGGGGGACAGGGGTTAATGAAAAACTGTTTTTT. As protein: CASSWGTGVNEKLFF.

J is TRBJ2-5 and V is TRBV30, with TRBD2 matching 11 bases. After removal of 2 bases from V and 5 bases from J, the junction contained 13 bases not matched to a gene. Germline V gene data show CDR1 as GTSNPN and CDR2 as SVGIG (reference sequence). The CDR3 has 17 amino acids. The CDR3, as DNA: TGTGCCTGGAGTACTACGGGACTAGCGGTTGGTCGGGAGACCCAGTACTTC. It encodes CAWSTTGLAVGRETQYF.

The chain uses TRBV3-1 (or the pseudogene TRBV3-2) and TRBJ2-3; the D gene is possibly TRBD1 (5 bases). The CDR3 is 14 amino acids. The ends were cut back, 4 bases at V and 4 bases at J, with 12 bases in the middle. Germline CDR1 and CDR2: LGHDT and YNNKEL (reference sequence). CDR3 protein: CASSLPGHSDTQYF. For the CDR3, the DNA is TGTGCCAGCAGCCTCCCTGGACACTCAGATACGCAGTATTTT.

Written as DNA, the CDR3 is TGTGCCAGCAGCTCCCCGACAGTTTTGAGCACTGAAGCTTTCTTT. It specifies CASSSPTVLSTEAFF. The chain couples TRBV11-2 to TRBJ1-1; possible D gene TRBD1, 5 bases. V was clipped by 4 bases and J by 4 bases, with 16 bases between them. Germline lookup yields CDR1 SGHAT and CDR2 FQNNGV. The CDR3 is 15 amino acids.

The chain combines TRBV9 with TRBJ2-6, with a weak D call TRBD1 (6 bases). Looked up from germline, CDR1 is SGDLS and CDR2 is YYNGEE. The CDR3 consists of 17 residues. The V end was cut by 1 base, the J end by 0 bases, with 11 bases between. The CDR3, as DNA: TGTGCCAGCAGCGTAAAAACAGGGCTCTCTGGGGCCAACGTCCTGACTTTC. As protein: CASSVKTGLSGANVLTF.

The chain uses TRBV28 and TRBJ2-5, with D maybe TRBD1 (6 bases). Trimming shortened V by 2 bases and J by 5 bases, and 12 bases separated the two germline ends. Germline lookup yields CDR1 MDHEN and CDR2 SYDVKM. The CDR3 is made up of 14 amino acids. CDR3 DNA sequence: TGTGCCAGCAGTTTACCGCAGGGGTGGGAGACCCAGTACTTC. Translated: CASSLPQGWETQYF.

This clone was detected only a few times. The chain links TRBV7-9 to TRBJ1-6; possibly TRBD1 for D (5 bases). Germline V gene data show CDR1 as SEHNR and CDR2 as FQNEAQ (reference sequence). Trimming took off 1 base at V and 5 bases at J, with 9 bases between the two ends. The CDR3 sequence is 15 residues long. This CDR3 reads CASSLGGVDNSPLHF. CDR3 DNA sequence: TGTGCCAGCAGCTTAGGGGGGGTCGATAATTCACCCCTCCACTTT.

J is TRBJ2-7 and V is TRBV11-3; TRBD2 agrees at 10 bases. V shed 4 bases and J 2 bases; nucleotides not matched to a gene: 8. Germline CDR1 and CDR2: SGHNT and YENEEA. This CDR3 contains 16 residues. This CDR3 is CASSSGQRGGTYEQYF. The CDR3 DNA reads TGTGCCAGCAGCTCAGGGCAGCGGGGGGGAACCTACGAGCAGTACTTC.

The J gene is TRBJ2-1, the V gene TRBV27, with 10 bases fitting TRBD1. Germline lookup yields CDR1 MNHEY and CDR2 SMNVEV (reference sequence). V lost 1 base, J lost 3 bases, and 9 bases stayed unmatched. This CDR3 region has 18 residues. CDR3 protein: CASSLLPQTGGFYNEQFF. The CDR3 region has the DNA TGTGCCAGCAGTTTATTACCCCAGACAGGGGGCTTCTACAATGAGCAGTTCTTC.

This clone was found once. The chain combines TRBV2 with TRBJ1-3; TRBD1 agrees at 8 bases. V lost 6 bases to trimming and J lost 7 bases; unmatched junction nucleotides: 14. The CDR3 spans 16 residues. Germline lookup yields CDR1 SNHLY and CDR2 FYNNEI. The DNA of the CDR3 is TGTGCCAGCAGAGGACCGGGACAGGCTATTCGGAACACCATATATTTT. This translates into CASRGPGQAIRNTIYF. Full variable domain (missing parts from reference TRBV2 and TRBJ1-3): EPEVTQTPSHQVTQMGQEVILRCVPISNHLYFYWYRQILGQKVEFLVSFYNNEISEKSEIFDDQFSVERPDGSNFTLKIRSTKLEDSAMYFCASRGPGQAIRNTIYFGEGSWLTVV.

V gene TRBV19 combines with J gene TRBJ1-2, with TRBD1 matching over 8 bases. From germline, CDR1 is LNHDA and CDR2 SQIVND (reference sequence). The CDR3 totals 18 residues. The ends lost 5 bases at V and 7 bases at J; junction bases unmatched: 21. The CDR3, as DNA: TGTGCCAGTAGTCCACATCTAGACAGGGGTTCGGTTGCGGCTGGCTACACCTTC. Amino acid sequence: CASSPHLDRGSVAAGYTF.

The V gene is TRBV23-1, the J gene TRBJ1-1, with D possibly TRBD1 on 6 matching bases. TRBV23-1 is identified as an open reading frame with a role that is uncertain. V was pared by 0 bases and J by 0 bases, with 14 bases between. The CDR3 sequence is 17 residues long. DNA of the CDR3: TGCGCCAGCAGTCAATCCCGCCAGGGGACTATGAACACTGAAGCTTTCTTT. Translating gives CASSQSRQGTMNTEAFF.